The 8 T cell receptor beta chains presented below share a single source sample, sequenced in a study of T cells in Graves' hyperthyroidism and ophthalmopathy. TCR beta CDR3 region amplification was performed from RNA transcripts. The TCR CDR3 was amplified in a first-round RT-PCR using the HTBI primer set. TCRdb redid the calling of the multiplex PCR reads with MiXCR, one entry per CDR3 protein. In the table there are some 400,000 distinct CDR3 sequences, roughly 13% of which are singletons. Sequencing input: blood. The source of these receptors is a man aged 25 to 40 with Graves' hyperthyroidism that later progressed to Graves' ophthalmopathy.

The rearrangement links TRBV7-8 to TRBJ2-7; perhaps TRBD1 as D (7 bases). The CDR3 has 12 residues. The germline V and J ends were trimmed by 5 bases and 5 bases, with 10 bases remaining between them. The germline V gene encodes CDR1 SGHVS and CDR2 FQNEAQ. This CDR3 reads CASSDREDEQYF. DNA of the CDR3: TGTGCCAGCAGCGACAGGGAGGACGAGCAGTACTTC.

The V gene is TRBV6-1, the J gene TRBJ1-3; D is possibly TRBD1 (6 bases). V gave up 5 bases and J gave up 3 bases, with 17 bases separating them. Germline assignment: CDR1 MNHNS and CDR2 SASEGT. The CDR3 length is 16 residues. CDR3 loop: CASSRQDPSFGNTIYF. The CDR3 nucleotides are TGTGCCAGCAGTCGACAGGATCCTTCATTTGGAAACACCATATATTTT.

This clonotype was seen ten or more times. The CDR3 reads CASSRDRPYEQYF. The DNA of the CDR3 is TGTGCCAGCAGCCGGGACAGACCCTACGAGCAGTACTTC. This chain joins TRBV7-8 and TRBJ2-7, with 7 bases fitting TRBD1. The CDR3 runs 13 residues. Looked up from germline, CDR1 is SGHVS and CDR2 is FQNEAQ. With 5 bases clipped from V and 2 bases from J, the junction kept 3 bases outside the gene matches.

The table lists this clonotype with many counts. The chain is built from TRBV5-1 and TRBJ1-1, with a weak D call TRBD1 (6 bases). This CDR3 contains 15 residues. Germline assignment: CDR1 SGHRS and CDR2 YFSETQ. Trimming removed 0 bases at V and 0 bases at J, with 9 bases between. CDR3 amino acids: CASSLGTVMNTEAFF. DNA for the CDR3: TGCGCCAGCAGCTTGGGGACAGTAATGAACACTGAAGCTTTCTTT.

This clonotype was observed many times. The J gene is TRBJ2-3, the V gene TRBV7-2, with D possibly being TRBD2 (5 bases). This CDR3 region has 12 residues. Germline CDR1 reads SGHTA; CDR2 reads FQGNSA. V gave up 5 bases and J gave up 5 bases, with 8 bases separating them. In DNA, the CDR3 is TGTGCCAGCAGCGTCAGCGGAGATACGCAGTATTTT. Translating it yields CASSVSGDTQYF.

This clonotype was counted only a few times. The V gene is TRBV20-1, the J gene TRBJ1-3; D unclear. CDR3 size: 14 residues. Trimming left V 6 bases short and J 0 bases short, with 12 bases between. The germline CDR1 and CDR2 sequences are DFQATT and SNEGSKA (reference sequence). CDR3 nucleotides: TGCAGTGCGTCCCACAGTGACTCTGGAAACACCATATATTTT. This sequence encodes CSASHSDSGNTIYF.

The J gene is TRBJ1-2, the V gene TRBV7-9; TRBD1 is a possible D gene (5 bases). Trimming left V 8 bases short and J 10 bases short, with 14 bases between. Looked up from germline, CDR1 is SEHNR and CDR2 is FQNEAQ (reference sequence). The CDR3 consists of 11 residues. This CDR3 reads CASPHPGDYTF. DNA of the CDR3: TGTGCCAGCCCCCATCCGGGGGACTACACCTTC.

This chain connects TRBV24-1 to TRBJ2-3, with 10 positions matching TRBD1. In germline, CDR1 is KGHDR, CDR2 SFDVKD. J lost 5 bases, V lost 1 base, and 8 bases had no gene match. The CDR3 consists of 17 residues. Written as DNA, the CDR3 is TGTGCCACCAGTGATTTACAGGGACAGGGGATCCAAGATACGCAGTATTTT. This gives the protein CATSDLQGQGIQDTQYF.